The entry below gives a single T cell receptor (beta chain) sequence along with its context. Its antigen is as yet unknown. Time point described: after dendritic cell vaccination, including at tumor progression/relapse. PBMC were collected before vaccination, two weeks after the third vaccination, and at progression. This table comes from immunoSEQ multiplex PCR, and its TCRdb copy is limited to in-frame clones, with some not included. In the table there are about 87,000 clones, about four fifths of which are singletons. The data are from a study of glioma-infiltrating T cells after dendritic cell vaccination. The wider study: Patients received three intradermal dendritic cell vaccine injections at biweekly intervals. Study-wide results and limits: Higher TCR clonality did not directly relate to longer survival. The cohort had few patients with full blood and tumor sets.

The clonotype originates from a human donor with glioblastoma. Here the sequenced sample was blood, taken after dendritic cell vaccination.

The CDR3 sequence: CASSRAGSSYEQYF. CDR3 in DNA: TGTGCCAGCAGTCGGGCGGGGAGCTCCTACGAGCAGTACTTC. The chain uses TRBV2 and TRBJ2-7, with D tentatively TRBD2 (6 bases). CDR1 is SNHLY and CDR2 is FYNNEI in the germline V gene. V gave up 5 bases and J gave up 0 bases, with 11 bases separating them. The CDR3 extends over 14 amino acids.